These 22 T cell receptor beta chains were all obtained from the same sample, sequenced in a study of a mutant IDH1 vaccine in newly diagnosed glioma. For these TCRs, the target antigens are not known. The data were produced by immunoSEQ multiplex PCR, yet TCRdb's version contains in-frame clones alone and is incomplete. Of under 40,000 clones detected, more than 75% appear once; the ten largest clones hold 15%. Time point of the sample: week 35, safety follow-up. In the vaccine, a single dose held 300 ug of the mutant IDH1 20-mer peptide, along with topical imiquimod. The material was PBMCs, obtained from a glioma patient whose treatment included an IDH1 peptide vaccine. The origin of the receptors is a man under 40 with glioma.

The chain carries TRBV5-1 and TRBJ2-3; D may be TRBD1 (6 bases). The V end lost 2 bases, the J end lost 6 bases, and 7 bases lay between the germline ends. Germline assignment: CDR1 SGHRS and CDR2 YFSETQ. The CDR3 is 12 amino acids. CDR3 sequence: CASSFTGDTQYF. The CDR3 nucleotides are TGCGCCAGCAGCTTTACAGGGGATACGCAGTATTTT.

V is TRBV15 and J is TRBJ1-3; D might be TRBD1 (5 bases). This CDR3 region has 18 residues. From germline, CDR1 is LNHNV and CDR2 YYDKDF (reference sequence). Trimming pared 1 base from V and 0 bases from J, leaving 16 bases between. The CDR3 loop is CATSRGRGAWDSGNTIYF. The CDR3, as DNA: TGTGCCACCAGCAGAGGAAGGGGTGCCTGGGACTCTGGAAACACCATATATTTT.

The table lists this clone with a count of one. The J gene is TRBJ1-2, the V gene TRBV6-4; D unresolved. The V end lost 2 bases, the J end lost 8 bases, and 9 bases lay between the germline ends. This CDR3 is built from 12 residues. CDR1 is MRHNA and CDR2 is SNTAGT in the germline V gene. For the CDR3, the DNA is TGTGCCAGCAGTGACGAAGGGATAGGCTACACCTTC. Protein: CASSDEGIGYTF.

V and J are TRBV2 and TRBJ2-1; no clear D. Trimming took off 8 bases at V and 11 bases at J, with 10 bases between the two ends. CDR1 and CDR2 (germline): SNHLY, FYNNEI. The CDR3 length is 10 residues. The CDR3 here is CASLRRKQFF. The CDR3 DNA sequence: TGTGCCAGCCTTAGGCGGAAGCAGTTCTTC.

The chain joins TRBV5-8 to TRBJ2-7; 8 positions agree with TRBD2. Germline loops: CDR1 SGHTS, CDR2 YDEGEE. With V trimmed by 4 bases and J by 1 base, 4 bases remained unmatched. The CDR3 loop spans 14 amino acids. DNA of the CDR3: TGTGCCAGCAGCACGGGACTAGAATCCTACGAGCAGTACTTC. This codes for CASSTGLESYEQYF.

The chain uses TRBV6-5 and TRBJ2-2; maybe TRBD1 (5 bases). Trimming removed 6 bases at V and 6 bases at J, with 17 bases between. This CDR3 is built from 15 residues. The germline V gene has CDR1 MNHEY and CDR2 SVGAGI. The DNA of the CDR3 is TGTGCCAGCAGGCCCTTCAAAGACAGATCCGGGGAGCTGTTTTTT. This codes for CASRPFKDRSGELFF.

The rearrangement uses TRBV5-6 and TRBJ1-5; D gene uncertain. The CDR3 runs 14 residues. Per germline, CDR1 SGHDT and CDR2 YYEEEE. Between the trimmed V and J ends, which lost 0 bases and 0 bases, there was a span of 4 bases. CDR3 region: CASSLVASNQPQHF. CDR3 nucleotides: TGTGCCAGCAGCTTGGTGGCTAGCAATCAGCCCCAGCATTTT.

This sequence joins TRBV5-1 and TRBJ2-7; 7 bases fit TRBD1. Germline V lookup: CDR1 SGHRS, CDR2 YFSETQ. The CDR3 runs to 14 residues. With V trimmed by 4 bases and J by 0 bases, 4 bases remained unmatched. The CDR3 reads CASSPGTDSYEQYF. The CDR3 DNA follows: TGCGCCAGCAGCCCCGGGACAGACTCCTACGAGCAGTACTTC.

This clone has only one observation. This chain links TRBV30 with TRBJ2-7; 7 bases agree with TRBD1. Per the germline V gene, CDR1 is GTSNPN and CDR2 is SVGIG (reference sequence). V shed 2 bases and J 1 base; nucleotides not matched to a gene: 2. The CDR3 spans 13 residues. The CDR3 sequence: CAWSSGQSYEQYF. In DNA form, the CDR3 reads TGTGCCTGGAGTTCGGGACAGTCCTACGAGCAGTACTTC.

The chain combines TRBV7-9 with TRBJ1-1; D is possibly TRBD1 (6 bases). CDR1 SEHNR and CDR2 FQNEAQ come from the germline V gene (reference sequence). With 2 bases removed from V and 7 bases from J, the gap between germline ends came to 23 bases. CDR3 length: 17 amino acids. CDR3 sequence reads: CASSLLPGHGAGGEAFF. In nucleotides, the CDR3 is TGTGCCAGCAGCTTACTCCCGGGACATGGGGCTGGGGGTGAAGCTTTCTTT.

V and J are TRBV2 and TRBJ2-5; 12 bases line up with TRBD2. J was trimmed by 2 bases and V by 5 bases; bases with no gene match: 3. The CDR3 totals 15 residues. Looked up from germline, CDR1 is SNHLY and CDR2 is FYNNEI. CDR3 amino acids: CASSTGTSGQETQYF. The CDR3 DNA follows: TGTGCCAGCAGTACCGGGACTAGCGGGCAAGAGACCCAGTACTTC.

The V call is TRBV2, the J call TRBJ1-5, with D unresolved. V shed 4 bases and J shed 0 bases, with 10 bases lying between them. Looked up from germline, CDR1 is SNHLY and CDR2 is FYNNEI. CDR3 length: 15 amino acids. CDR3 coding DNA: TGTGCCAGCAGTGGCCCCGGCCATAGCAATCAGCCCCAGCATTTT. It yields the protein CASSGPGHSNQPQHF.

This chain uses TRBV4-2 with TRBJ2-2; 15 bases line up with TRBD2. Germline lookup yields CDR1 LGHNA and CDR2 YNFKEQ. The CDR3 loop spans 21 amino acids. V trimming: 2 bases; J trimming: 4 bases; junction bases outside the gene matches: 14. CDR3 nucleotides: TGTGCCAGCAGCCAACCCTCGCGAGGACTAGCGGGAGGGCCCAGCACCGGGGAGCTGTTTTTT. This gives the protein CASSQPSRGLAGGPSTGELFF.

The rearrangement links TRBV4-1 to TRBJ1-1; D unclear. Germline CDR1 and CDR2: MGHRA and YSYEKL. The V and J ends lost 0 bases and 0 bases respectively, with 5 bases between them. This CDR3 comprises 14 residues. The CDR3 nucleotides read TGCGCCAGCAGCCAAGATTGGGTGAACACTGAAGCTTTCTTT. This sequence encodes CASSQDWVNTEAFF.

This chain joins TRBV7-6 and TRBJ2-2, with D hard to call. V lost 5 bases to trimming and J lost 6 bases, with 7 bases between them. The germline V gene encodes CDR1 SGHVS and CDR2 FNYEAQ. CDR3 length equals 12 residues. In DNA, the CDR3 is TGTGCCAGCAGCAATAGGGCCGGGGAGCTGTTTTTT. As protein: CASSNRAGELFF.

The rearrangement uses TRBV6-1 and TRBJ2-7; 11 bases are shared with TRBD2. Germline CDR1 MNHNS, CDR2 SASEGT. With 5 bases clipped from V and 2 bases from J, the junction kept 5 bases outside the gene matches. The CDR3 contains 15 residues. DNA of the CDR3: TGTGCCAGCAGTTCCCGACTAGCGGGACCCTACGAGCAGTACTTC. It yields the protein CASSSRLAGPYEQYF.

In this sample, this clone turned up a few times. The rearrangement uses TRBV7-9 and TRBJ1-1; 7 bases agree with TRBD1. The trim removed 5 bases at V and 0 bases at J, leaving 9 bases unmatched. Germline loops: CDR1 SEHNR, CDR2 FQNEAQ (reference sequence). This CDR3 has 16 amino acids. The CDR3 here is CASSRPTGLLNTEAFF. CDR3 in DNA: TGTGCCAGCAGCCGCCCGACAGGGCTCCTGAACACTGAAGCTTTCTTT.

J is TRBJ2-7 and V is TRBV29-1, with 12 bases identical to TRBD1. Per germline, CDR1 SQVTM and CDR2 ANQGSEA. V dropped 3 bases and J dropped 0; count of bases not matched to a gene: 3. This CDR3 region has 15 residues. The CDR3: CSVETGQGASYEQYF. DNA for the CDR3: TGCAGCGTTGAGACGGGACAGGGGGCCTCCTACGAGCAGTACTTC.

This sequence joins TRBV10-3 and TRBJ2-7; TRBD2 matches at 13 bases. This CDR3 is 15 amino acids long. Looked up from germline, CDR1 is ENHRY and CDR2 is SYGVKD. The V and J ends lost 8 bases and 5 bases, in that order; junction bases with no gene match: 9. The CDR3 DNA is TGTGCCATCTTCGACCCGGGACTAGCGGGAAACGAGCAGTACTTC. It is translated as CAIFDPGLAGNEQYF.

This clone was counted only a few times. The rearrangement joins TRBV7-7 to TRBJ2-2; D is possibly TRBD2 (6 bases). This CDR3 region has 14 residues. V was shortened by 2 bases and J by 6 bases, with 10 bases between the two germline ends. Germline assignment: CDR1 SSHAT and CDR2 FNYEAQ (reference sequence). The CDR3 nucleotides are TGTGCCAGCAGCTTAACTAGCTTCTCCGGGGAGCTGTTTTTT. Encoded protein: CASSLTSFSGELFF.

This chain links TRBV5-1 with TRBJ2-7; 9 bases agree with TRBD2. The germline V gene has CDR1 SGHRS and CDR2 YFSETQ. The length of the CDR3 is 13 residues. Trimming cost V 9 bases and J 5 bases; bases outside gene matches: 9. CDR3 in amino acids: CATQRGRGDEQYF. DNA for the CDR3: TGCGCCACCCAGCGCGGGAGGGGCGACGAGCAGTACTTC.

This clone was found a few times. The J gene is TRBJ1-1, the V gene TRBV19; tentatively, D is TRBD1 (6 bases). The ends were cut back, 3 bases at V and 5 bases at J, with 10 bases in the middle. Germline V gene sequence: CDR1 LNHDA, CDR2 SQIVND (reference sequence). This CDR3 has 13 amino acids. This CDR3 is CASSIGQGTEAFF. The CDR3 coding sequence is TGTGCCAGTAGTATCGGGCAGGGGACTGAAGCTTTCTTT.